Reported below is one TCR beta chain. What it binds is unknown. These data originate in a study of T-cell memory formation after mild COVID-19. One entry per CDR3 protein, called by TCRdb with MiXCR from the 5' RACE reads. The repertoire includes 410,000 or so distinct CDR3 sequences, around 22% of them detected once, and roughly 13% sits in the top ten. Findings and limits, study-wide: A balance of CD4 and CD8 characterized clones contracting day 15 to 85, whereas later expanders leaned CD4+. Researchers found some responding clones in pre-infection memory, a sign that cross-reactive memory joined.

The material sequenced was PBMCs or a T cell subset sorted from them (not recorded which). The sequence was collected from an adult woman who had mild COVID-19 (a few samples of this study predate the infection). Cell type and time point are not known.

CDR3 coding DNA: TGTGCCAGCAGCTATTTAGCGGGAGGAACCTACAATGAGCAGTTCTTC. This gives the protein CASSYLAGGTYNEQFF. J is TRBJ2-1 and V is TRBV7-2, with TRBD2 matching 10 bases. Germline V gene sequence: CDR1 SGHTA, CDR2 FQGNSA. J gave up 2 bases and V 4 bases, and 5 bases lay outside the gene matches. This CDR3 contains 16 residues.